The rows below give T cell receptor beta chains drawn from one sample of a study of blood T cells in healthy people across ages. TCRdb used MiXCR to reprocess the 5' RACE reads, holding one entry per CDR3 protein. The data contain around 1,000,000 distinct CDR3 sequences, almost 25% of them seen just once; the ten biggest clones take up about 0.8%. The sample also formed part of further work on T cells of mothers and their children.

The sequencing sample was made of blood. The source of these receptors is a girl aged 2-10 years in good health. Both conserved end residues are part of each CDR3. A D gene is named only where the DNA matches it firmly. The listing skips clone size in some rows; elsewhere it reads once, few, many or a size class.

j_gene	v_gene	abundance	d_gene	CDR3aa	CDR3nt
TRBJ2-3	TRBV7-2	-	TRBD2	CASSRATSGLPGQYF	TGTGCCAGCAGCCGAGCGACTAGCGGGCTGCCCGGGCAGTATTTT
TRBJ2-7	TRBV27	-	-	CASSLKPGPREQYF	TGTGCCAGCAGTTTAAAGCCCGGGCCGAGGGAGCAGTACTTC
TRBJ2-3	TRBV7-2	-	TRBD2	CASSRGLAGVTDTQYF	TGTGCCAGCAGCCGGGGACTAGCGGGGGTCACAGATACGCAGTATTTT
TRBJ1-2	TRBV2	-	-	CTSSGGGPKGYGYTF	TGTACCAGCAGTGGTGGGGGACCCAAGGGCTATGGCTACACCTTC
TRBJ2-2	TRBV4-3	-	-	CASSPRTARGELFF	TGCGCCAGCAGCCCCAGGACAGCACGCGGGGAGCTGTTTTTT
TRBJ1-1	TRBV7-6	-	-	CASSIPSPGGEAFF	TGTGCCAGCAGCATACCATCGCCTGGGGGGGAGGCTTTCTTT
TRBJ2-1	TRBV3-1	few	-	CASSQDPGGEQFF	TGTGCCAGCAGCCAAGACCCAGGTGGGGAGCAGTTCTTC
TRBJ2-2	TRBV19	-	TRBD1	CASSPGDRVHTGELFF	TGTGCCAGTAGTCCAGGGGACAGGGTCCACACCGGGGAGCTGTTTTTT
TRBJ1-1	TRBV12-3/TRBV12-4	-	-	CASSYLAGNTEAFF	TGTGCCAGCAGTTATTTGGCCGGGAACACTGAAGCTTTCTTT
TRBJ1-2	TRBV20-1	-	-	CSARDLPPAHGYTF	TGCAGTGCTAGAGATCTACCCCCCGCCCATGGCTACACCTTC
TRBJ2-5	TRBV7-8	few	-	CASSWSVYQETQYF	TGTGCCAGCAGCTGGTCCGTATACCAAGAGACCCAGTACTTC
TRBJ2-1	TRBV29-1	-	TRBD2	CSVPILAARGGEQFF	TGCAGCGTTCCTATACTAGCGGCTAGGGGTGGTGAGCAGTTCTTC